This entry lists 10 T cell receptor beta chains sequenced from one sample in a study of blood T cell repertoires in COVID-19. Measured with immunoSEQ multiplex PCR; TCRdb has only the in-frame clones, and not every one. This sample has tens of thousands of clones, with about nine tenths found just once. Sample: peripheral blood. The source of these receptors is a human donor in a cohort sampled during active COVID-19.

CDR3 bases: TGTGCCAGCAGCTTAGAGGTTACAGCGCTAAGGGGAGATACGCAGTATTTT. This sequence encodes CASSLEVTALRGDTQYF. This chain uses TRBV7-9 with TRBJ2-3; a weak D match, TRBD1 (5 bases). Germline V lookup: CDR1 SEHNR, CDR2 FQNEAQ (reference sequence). There are 17 residues in the CDR3. Between the trimmed V and J ends, which lost 1 base and 5 bases, there was a span of 19 bases.

This sequence joins TRBV10-3 and TRBJ2-7; D remains ambiguous. CDR3 length: 13 amino acids. Trimming shortened V by 3 bases and J by 6 bases, and 12 bases separated the two germline ends. Germline V gene lookup returns CDR1 ENHRY and CDR2 SYGVKD. CDR3 amino acids: CAISDSYFSEQYF. DNA for the CDR3: TGTGCCATCAGTGACTCATACTTTTCCGAGCAGTACTTC.

CDR3 nucleotide sequence: TGTGCCAGCAGCCCGGCCAGGACTAGCGTGTACGAGCAGTACTTC. This codes for CASSPARTSVYEQYF. The chain uses TRBV11-2 and TRBJ2-7; 9 nucleotides align to TRBD2. V lost 5 bases to trimming and J lost 4 bases; unmatched junction nucleotides: 9. This CDR3 comprises 15 residues. Per germline, CDR1 SGHAT and CDR2 FQNNGV.

The chain is built from TRBV5-8 and TRBJ2-3; TRBD2 matches 14 bases. The CDR3 is 18 residues long. The V gene end was trimmed by 2 bases and the J gene end by 1 base; junction bases not matched to a gene: 6. Germline CDR1 SGHTS, CDR2 YDEGEE. The CDR3 nucleotides are TGTGCCAGCAGCTTCGGACTAGCGGGAGGAGTTGGCACAGATACGCAGTATTTT. Encoded protein: CASSFGLAGGVGTDTQYF.

This chain joins TRBV9 and TRBJ2-5; TRBD2 matches at 7 bases. The CDR3 length is 14 residues. V shed 1 base and J 2 bases; nucleotides not matched to a gene: 2. Germline V gene lookup returns CDR1 SGDLS and CDR2 YYNGEE. CDR3 loop: CASSVIGGQETQYF. CDR3 in DNA: TGTGCCAGCAGCGTAATCGGGGGGCAAGAGACCCAGTACTTC.

On this clone itself: At the DNA level, this CDR3 is encoded by other sequences in the same sample as well. J is TRBJ2-3 and V is TRBV9; D is ambiguous. The CDR3 has 13 amino acids. Germline values: CDR1 SGDLS, CDR2 YYNGEE. V lost 0 bases to trimming and J lost 4 bases, with 6 bases between them. CDR3 region: CASSVGGADTQYF. For the CDR3, the DNA is TGTGCCAGCAGCGTAGGAGGAGCAGATACGCAGTATTTT.

V usage is TRBV29-1 and J usage is TRBJ1-5, with 8 bases matching TRBD1. J was trimmed by 0 bases and V by 8 bases; bases with no gene match: 9. This CDR3 is built from 15 residues. From germline, CDR1 is SQVTM and CDR2 ANQGSEA. The CDR3 spells CSSGQGANSNQPQHF. The CDR3 DNA reads as TGCAGCTCCGGACAGGGCGCGAATAGCAATCAGCCCCAGCATTTT. The complete variable domain, with remaining parts taken from reference TRBV29-1 and TRBJ1-5, reads SAVISQKPSRDICQRGTSLTIQCQVDSQVTMMFWYRQQPGQSLTLIATANQGSEATYESGFVIDKFPISRPNLTFSTLTVSNMSPEDSSIYLCSSGQGANSNQPQHFGDGTRLSIL.

This clone was recorded only once. The chain recombines TRBV6-2 or TRBV6-3 with TRBJ2-7, with unresolved D. CDR1 and CDR2 (germline): MNHEY, SVGEGT. The ends were cut back, 2 bases at V and 0 bases at J, with 11 bases in the middle. The CDR3 runs to 15 residues. CDR3 residues: CASSYKRSASYEQYF. The CDR3 region has the DNA TGTGCCAGCAGTTACAAGAGGTCGGCCTCCTACGAGCAGTACTTC.

The chain combines TRBV4-1 with TRBJ2-7, with D perhaps matching TRBD1 (5 bases). Trimming shortened V by 4 bases and J by 6 bases, and 25 bases separated the two germline ends. CDR3 size: 17 residues. Germline lookup yields CDR1 MGHRA and CDR2 YSYEKL. The CDR3: CASSRVGVSLLTPEQYF. The DNA of the CDR3 is TGCGCCAGCAGCCGGGTAGGGGTGAGTTTGTTGACTCCCGAGCAGTACTTC.

J is TRBJ1-1 and V is TRBV27; D not resolved. In germline, CDR1 is MNHEY, CDR2 SMNVEV (reference sequence). Between the trimmed V and J ends, which lost 1 base and 1 base, there was a span of 4 bases. The CDR3 has 13 residues. DNA of the CDR3: TGTGCCAGCAGTTTATACAGGAACACTGAAGCTTTCTTT. Protein product: CASSLYRNTEAFF.